These 14 T cell receptor beta chains were sequenced from one sample in a study of blood T cell repertoires in COVID-19. Profiled with immunoSEQ multiplex PCR; TCRdb holds only in-frame clones, not every one. The sample yields roughly 40,000 clones, roughly 90% seen once. The sequenced sample consisted of peripheral blood. Receptor source: a human donor in a cohort sampled during active COVID-19.

The sample holds one count of this clone. This chain links TRBV5-1 with TRBJ2-2; 7 nucleotides agree with TRBD2. V lost 4 bases and J lost 0; bases outside the gene matches: 12. The V gene's germline CDR1 is SGHRS and CDR2 YFSETQ. CDR3 length equals 18 residues. The CDR3 loop reads CASSRLPWRGSNTGELFF. CDR3 coding DNA: TGCGCCAGCAGCCGACTACCCTGGCGGGGGTCGAACACCGGGGAGCTGTTTTTT.

The chain is built from TRBV7-3 and TRBJ2-7; 10 nucleotides line up with TRBD2. With V trimmed by 3 bases and J by 2 bases, 4 bases remained unmatched. CDR3 size: 15 residues. CDR1 and CDR2 (germline): SGHTA, FQGTGA. CDR3: CASSFASGGPYEQYF. CDR3 nucleotides: TGTGCCAGCAGCTTCGCTAGCGGGGGCCCCTACGAGCAGTACTTC.

The chain combines TRBV7-3 with TRBJ2-1; 7 bases align to TRBD1. The CDR3 runs to 16 residues. From germline, CDR1 is SGHTA and CDR2 FQGTGA. After removal of 1 base from V and 4 bases from J, the junction contained 7 bases not matched to a gene. CDR3 in DNA: TGTGCCAGCAGCTTAATGGGGGACAGTCAGTACAATGAGCAGTTCTTC. This encodes CASSLMGDSQYNEQFF.

This sequence joins TRBV7-6 and TRBJ2-1; D is possibly TRBD1 or TRBD2 (6 bases each). Trimming stripped 5 bases from V and 2 bases from J, with 16 bases between. This CDR3 is 16 amino acids long. Per the germline V gene, CDR1 is SGHVS and CDR2 is FNYEAQ. CDR3 DNA sequence: TGTGCCAGCAGCCTAGGGGGGCAGGGAGCCTACAATGAGCAGTTCTTC. Translation: CASSLGGQGAYNEQFF. Full variable domain (remainder filled in from reference TRBV7-6 and TRBJ2-1): GAGVSQSPRYKVTKRGQDVALRCDPISGHVSLYWYRQALGQGPEFLTYFNYEAQQDKSGLPNDRFSAERPEGSISTLTIQRTEQRDSAMYRCASSLGGQGAYNEQFFGPGTRLTVL.

The chain is built from TRBV7-3 and TRBJ2-7; TRBD1 agrees at 8 bases. V lost 4 bases, J lost 1 base, and 3 bases stayed unmatched. The V gene's germline CDR1 is SGHTA and CDR2 FQGTGA. The CDR3 has 14 amino acids. This chain's CDR3 is CASSSGQGSYEQYF. The CDR3 nucleotides read TGTGCCAGCAGCTCCGGACAGGGATCCTACGAGCAGTACTTC.

The chain links TRBV5-4 to TRBJ2-3; D is unresolved. Germline V gene data show CDR1 as SGHNT and CDR2 as YYREEE (reference sequence). This CDR3 has 13 residues. The V gene lost 1 base and the J gene lost 5 bases, with 8 bases spanning the gap. The CDR3 loop reads CASSLLPGDTQYF. Here the CDR3 DNA reads TGTGCCAGCAGCTTGCTCCCCGGAGATACGCAGTATTTT.

V is TRBV28 and J is TRBJ2-5; D is possibly TRBD1 (6 bases). Germline-derived CDR1 and CDR2 are MDHEN and SYDVKM. V dropped 6 bases and J dropped 3 bases, with 17 bases sitting between them. The CDR3 is made up of 15 amino acids. The CDR3 nucleotides read TGTGCCAGCAGAATGGCAGGGGTGTCGGAAGAGACCCAGTACTTC. This codes for CASRMAGVSEETQYF.

This clone has a handful of counts. The rearrangement links TRBV7-3 to TRBJ2-3; possibly TRBD1 for D (6 bases). Trimming pared 2 bases from V and 2 bases from J, leaving 14 bases between. Germline V gene data show CDR1 as SGHTA and CDR2 as FQGTGA. The CDR3 loop spans 16 amino acids. In DNA, the CDR3 is TGTGCCAGCAGCTTACCGGCAGGGGCACCCACAGATACGCAGTATTTT. Translation: CASSLPAGAPTDTQYF.

The chain links TRBV4-2 to TRBJ2-5; 9 nucleotides line up with TRBD2. Germline V gene data show CDR1 as LGHNA and CDR2 as YNFKEQ. The CDR3 sequence is 16 residues long. J was trimmed by 10 bases and V by 0 bases; bases with no gene match: 12. CDR3 amino acids: CASSQEDGGLALGQYF. The CDR3 nucleotides read TGTGCCAGCAGCCAAGAAGACGGGGGACTAGCTTTGGGCCAGTACTTC.

The chain employs TRBV28 and TRBJ2-7; D remains unclear. The CDR3 runs 14 residues. Trimming removed 5 bases at V and 2 bases at J, with 13 bases between. Germline values: CDR1 MDHEN, CDR2 SYDVKM. CDR3 sequence: CASSPPPRTYEQYF. CDR3 DNA sequence: TGTGCCAGCAGTCCCCCTCCTAGAACCTACGAGCAGTACTTC.

This clone is categorized as medium-sized. The chain recombines TRBV27 with TRBJ1-1, with 8 bases fitting TRBD1. CDR1 is MNHEY and CDR2 is SMNVEV in the germline V gene (reference sequence). This CDR3 contains 14 residues. Unmatched junction bases numbered 5, after V lost 7 bases and J lost 1 base. CDR3 region: CASNRQGPNTEAFF. The CDR3 DNA sequence: TGTGCCAGCAACCGACAGGGGCCGAACACTGAAGCTTTCTTT.

J is TRBJ2-7 and V is TRBV29-1, with 7 bases identical to TRBD1. The CDR3 is 14 amino acids. Germline V gives CDR1 SQVTM, CDR2 ANQGSEA. V lost 2 bases to trimming and J lost 3 bases; unmatched junction nucleotides: 7. The CDR3 sequence is CSVEMRGQDYEQYF. CDR3 nucleotides: TGCAGCGTTGAAATGAGGGGGCAAGACTACGAGCAGTACTTC.

The rearrangement uses TRBV2 and TRBJ2-7; D remains unclear. The CDR3 totals 13 residues. Trimming removed 3 bases from V and 3 bases from J, with 9 bases in between. CDR1 is SNHLY, CDR2 FYNNEI, per germline. The CDR3 is CASSDQWLYEQYF. The DNA for the CDR3 is TGTGCCAGCAGTGATCAGTGGCTCTACGAGCAGTACTTC. Drawing the rest from reference TRBV2 and TRBJ2-7, the complete variable domain is EPEVTQTPSHQVTQMGQEVILRCVPISNHLYFYWYRQILGQKVEFLVSFYNNEISEKSEIFDDQFSVERPDGSNFTLKIRSTKLEDSAMYFCASSDQWLYEQYFGPGTRLTVT.

The count of this clone is one. V is TRBV4-3 and J is TRBJ2-1, with 11 bases identical to TRBD2. J was trimmed by 10 bases and V by 1 base; bases with no gene match: 21. The CDR3 runs to 20 residues. Germline-derived CDR1 and CDR2 are LGHNA and YSLEER. The CDR3 region has the DNA TGCGCCAGCAGCCAAGTGGTTATCAGAGGACTAGCGGGTGGTAAATGGGAGCAGTTCTTC. This codes for CASSQVVIRGLAGGKWEQFF.